A selection of T cell receptor beta chains follows, all from one sample in a study of T cells in Graves' hyperthyroidism and ophthalmopathy. Each CDR3 protein gets one entry after TCRdb re-called the multiplex PCR reads with MiXCR. The sample yields some 440,000 distinct CDR3 sequences, less than 20% seen once. Input material: blood. These receptors were obtained from a young woman with Graves' hyperthyroidism. Both conserved end residues are part of each CDR3. Each record gives: D gene, clone size, V gene, J gene, CDR3 protein, CDR3 DNA. A D gene is named only where the DNA matches it firmly. The listing skips clone size in some rows; elsewhere it reads once, few, many or a size class.

NA	many	TRBV5-6	TRBJ1-1	CASRATGSPEAFF	TGTGCCAGCAGAGCAACAGGGTCTCCTGAAGCTTTCTTT
TRBD1	many	TRBV7-6	TRBJ2-2	CASSLADRGTGELFF	TGTGCCAGCAGCTTAGCGGACAGGGGCACCGGGGAGCTGTTTTTT
TRBD1	few	TRBV5-6	TRBJ1-2	CASSEGTGPAYGYTF	TGTGCCAGCAGCGAGGGGACAGGCCCGGCCTATGGCTACACCTTC
NA	many	TRBV11-2	TRBJ1-1	CASSLLGSTEAFF	TGTGCCAGCAGCTTATTAGGAAGTACTGAAGCTTTCTTT
TRBD1	many	TRBV12-3/TRBV12-4	TRBJ2-7	CASSLGTGVPYEQYF	TGTGCCAGCAGTTTAGGGACAGGGGTCCCCTACGAGCAGTACTTC
NA	many	TRBV28	TRBJ1-2	CASTSSAGAMGYTF	TGTGCCAGCACTTCCAGCGCAGGGGCAATGGGCTACACCTTC
TRBD2	few	TRBV7-6	TRBJ2-1	CASSPAGGDRWNEQFF	TGTGCCAGCAGCCCAGCGGGAGGGGATAGGTGGAATGAGCAGTTCTTC
NA	many	TRBV4-1	TRBJ1-5	CASSPHYSNQPQHF	TGCGCCAGCAGCCCGCATTATAGCAATCAGCCCCAGCATTTT
NA	few	TRBV29-1	TRBJ2-7	CSVAGGLSYEQYF	TGCAGCGTTGCGGGGGGCCTCTCCTACGAGCAGTACTTC
TRBD2	few	TRBV5-1	TRBJ2-1	CASSFMTSGRAGEQFF	TGCGCCAGCAGCTTTATGACTAGCGGGAGGGCCGGGGAGCAGTTCTTC
NA	many	TRBV6-1	TRBJ2-3	CASSYEQSTDTQYF	TGTGCCAGCAGTTATGAACAGAGCACAGATACGCAGTATTTT
NA	NA	TRBV2	TRBJ1-2	CASSEAGGTVNGYTF	TGTGCCAGCAGTGAAGCAGGGGGAACAGTGAATGGCTACACCTTC
TRBD2	many	TRBV28	TRBJ2-4	CASSLRGGGNIQYF	TGTGCCAGCAGTTTGCGGGGGGGTGGAAACATTCAGTACTTC
NA	few	TRBV5-1	TRBJ2-7	CASSLTLAPDEQYF	TGCGCCAGCAGCTTGACACTAGCCCCGGACGAGCAGTACTTC
TRBD1	NA	TRBV20-1	TRBJ1-2	CSARKGAEGYTF	TGCAGTGCTAGAAAGGGGGCAGAGGGCTACACCTTC
NA	NA	TRBV15	TRBJ2-2	CATSRDMGANTGELFF	TGTGCCACCAGCAGAGATATGGGGGCGAACACCGGGGAGCTGTTTTTT
NA	few	TRBV27	TRBJ1-5	CASSPLTWGNQPQHF	TGTGCCAGCAGTCCCCTGACATGGGGCAATCAGCCCCAGCATTTT
TRBD2	many	TRBV5-1	TRBJ2-1	CASSSRTSGYTNEQFF	TGCGCCAGCAGCAGCAGGACTAGCGGATATACAAATGAGCAGTTCTTC
NA	many	TRBV28	TRBJ1-2	CASNNDFGANYGYTF	TGTGCCAGCAACAACGATTTTGGAGCCAACTATGGCTACACCTTC
NA	many	TRBV20-1	TRBJ2-3	CSARPRRASSDTQYF	TGCAGTGCTAGACCCCGGAGGGCTTCTTCAGATACGCAGTATTTT
NA	once	TRBV18	TRBJ2-2	CASSPPGATGELFF	TGTGCCAGCTCACCACCGGGGGCCACCGGGGAGCTGTTTTTT
NA	many	TRBV5-6	TRBJ2-2	CASSPYFVEINTGELFF	TGTGCCAGCAGTCCCTACTTTGTGGAGATAAACACCGGGGAGCTGTTTTTT
TRBD2	many	TRBV27	TRBJ2-1	CASSLYSGGLTEQFF	TGTGCCAGCAGTTTATATTCGGGAGGGCTCACTGAGCAGTTCTTC
TRBD1	NA	TRBV29-1	TRBJ1-2	CSVRTGAGGYTF	TGCAGCGTTAGGACAGGGGCGGGCGGCTACACCTTC
NA	many	TRBV27	TRBJ1-6	CASSLLSGTNSPLHF	TGTGCCAGCAGTTTATTGTCCGGAACTAATTCACCCCTCCACTTT
TRBD1	many	TRBV6-1	TRBJ2-5	CASREDRGGAETQYF	TGTGCCAGCAGGGAGGACAGGGGTGGTGCAGAGACCCAGTACTTC
TRBD2	NA	TRBV6-2/TRBV6-3	TRBJ2-3	CASSLPPRLAGGEGADTQYF	TGTGCCAGCAGCCTGCCCCCTCGACTAGCGGGGGGTGAGGGCGCAGATACGCAGTATTTT
NA	few	TRBV5-4	TRBJ2-4	CASSNRQNSLRGDIQYF	TGTGCCAGCAGCAACCGACAGAACTCTCTTAGGGGGGACATTCAGTACTTC
TRBD1	few	TRBV18	TRBJ1-2	CASSPPGQGNYGYTF	TGTGCCAGCTCACCACCGGGACAGGGGAACTATGGCTACACCTTC
NA	few	TRBV20-1	TRBJ2-2	CSARSFSNTGELFF	TGCAGTGCTAGAAGCTTTTCGAACACCGGGGAGCTGTTTTTT
NA	NA	TRBV2	TRBJ2-2	CASRLSGGATTGELFF	TGTGCCAGCAGACTTAGCGGAGGGGCAACCACCGGGGAGCTGTTTTTT
NA	once	TRBV24-1	TRBJ2-5	CATSDWGGGGEETQYF	TGTGCCACCAGTGATTGGGGAGGGGGAGGGGAGGAGACCCAGTACTTC
NA	NA	TRBV24-1	TRBJ2-3	CATSDLEPTSTDTQYF	TGTGCCACCAGTGATTTAGAACCCACTAGCACAGATACGCAGTATTTT
NA	many	TRBV10-3	TRBJ2-5	CAISGASEKTQYF	TGTGCCATCAGTGGAGCAAGTGAAAAGACCCAGTACTTC
TRBD2	many	TRBV20-1	TRBJ2-3	CASRLAGGYTDTQYF	TGTGCCAGCAGACTAGCGGGGGGGTACACAGATACGCAGTATTTT
TRBD1	few	TRBV10-2	TRBJ2-3	CASRRGGTGSDTQYF	TGCGCCAGCAGGAGAGGGGGGACAGGGTCAGATACGCAGTATTTT
TRBD2	many	TRBV3-1	TRBJ2-3	CASSQYPSGSSTDTQYF	TGTGCCAGCAGCCAATACCCTAGCGGAAGTAGCACAGATACGCAGTATTTT
NA	many	TRBV7-9	TRBJ2-3	CASSLASAGDTDTQYF	TGTGCCAGCAGCTTAGCTAGCGCAGGGGACACAGATACGCAGTATTTT
NA	NA	TRBV28	TRBJ1-3	CASSRVSWDTIYF	TGTGCCAGCAGTCGGGTCTCCTGGGACACCATATATTTT
TRBD1	NA	TRBV6-9	TRBJ1-5	CASSSGTGWGQPQHF	TGTGCCAGCAGTTCCGGGACAGGGTGGGGTCAGCCCCAGCATTTT
NA	many	TRBV24-1	TRBJ1-1	CATSDFEDTYSPRDTEAFF	TGTGCCACCAGTGATTTCGAGGACACTTATTCTCCGAGGGACACTGAAGCTTTCTTT
NA	few	TRBV6-6	TRBJ2-2	CASSYYRDLSTGELFF	TGTGCCAGCAGTTACTACCGGGACTTAAGCACCGGGGAGCTGTTTTTT
NA	many	TRBV11-2	TRBJ1-1	CASSLGASPVNTEAFF	TGTGCCAGCAGCTTAGGGGCAAGCCCGGTGAACACTGAAGCTTTCTTT
TRBD1	many	TRBV7-3	TRBJ2-1	CASSPGTGQLLGEQFF	TGTGCCAGCAGCCCAGGGACAGGGCAACTTCTAGGGGAGCAGTTCTTC
NA	many	TRBV18	TRBJ2-7	CASSPSRGISYEQYF	TGTGCCAGCTCACCAAGCAGGGGAATCTCCTACGAGCAGTACTTC